This T cell receptor beta chain was obtained from a study of CD4+ T cells in melanoma. Here immunoSEQ multiplex PCR was the method, and the copy in TCRdb shows in-frame clones only, minus some. This sample has about 13,000 clones, with about 74% found just once. This clone was recorded only once. The antigen is unknown. Findings and caveats of the study: A reported correlation linked neoantigen-specific CD4+ T cells to CD8+, macrophage and B cell function. Diverse differentiation states were reported for melanoma neoantigen-specific CD4+ T cells.

Germline V gives CDR1 MNHEY, CDR2 SVGAGI. The CDR3 is 13 amino acids. J lost 7 bases, V lost 7 bases, and 8 bases had no gene match. Specimen: cells from a culture (not recorded whether cultured in vitro). The TCR originated in a human donor with melanoma. The gene calls are TRBV6-5 and TRBJ1-2, with 8 bases identical to TRBD1. CDR3 nucleotides: TGTGCCAGCACCCGGGGGACAGGACGTGGCTACACCTTC. It specifies CASTRGTGRGYTF.